The rows below give T cell receptor beta chains drawn from one sample of a study of cytomegalovirus exposure and HLA in healthy donors. Only in-frame clones appear in the TCRdb table, and some are missing; sequencing was by immunoSEQ multiplex PCR. The sample includes roughly 120,000 clones, approximately 81% of them seen just once. The material sequenced was PBMCs. Every receptor here comes from a woman under 40 in good health and CMV-seronegative. CDR3s include the opening cysteine and the closing phenylalanine or tryptophan. A D gene is named only where the DNA matches it firmly. Size is stated for part of the rows, as once, few or many counts, or as a class when the clone is expanded.

>TRBV10-2|NA|NA|TRBJ2-7
CASSECLAGCEQYF
TGCGCCAGCAGTGAGTGTCTAGCTGGCTGCGAGCAGTACTTC
>TRBV5-4|TRBD2|NA|TRBJ2-3
CASSPGTSGSYTQYF
TGTGCCAGCAGCCCCGGGACTAGCGGGAGTTATACGCAGTATTTT
>TRBV6-1|NA|NA|TRBJ1-1
CASSKSGYENTEAFF
TGTGCCAGCAGCAAGTCAGGGTATGAGAACACTGAAGCTTTCTTT
>TRBV6-5|NA|NA|TRBJ2-5
CASSYSRGETQYF
TGTGCCAGCAGTTACTCCAGGGGTGAGACCCAGTACTTC
>TRBV7-9|TRBD1|NA|TRBJ2-2
CASSPGDRENTGELFF
TGTGCCAGCAGCCCAGGGGACAGGGAGAACACCGGGGAGCTGTTTTTT
>TRBV28|NA|NA|TRBJ2-7
CASSLYSYEQYF
TGTGCCAGCAGTTTGTACAGCTACGAGCAGTACTTC
>TRBV4-1|NA|NA|TRBJ1-5
CASSHPAGPVGNQPQHF
TGCGCCAGCAGCCACCCCGCGGGCCCCGTAGGCAATCAGCCCCAGCATTTT
>TRBV10-1|NA|NA|TRBJ2-3
CASGQEDTDTQYF
TGCGCCAGCGGGCAGGAAGACACAGATACGCAGTATTTT
>TRBV27|NA|NA|TRBJ2-7
CASSLSRPSGSYEQYF
TGTGCCAGCAGTTTATCCCGCCCTAGTGGCTCCTACGAGCAGTACTTC
>TRBV6-5|TRBD1|NA|TRBJ1-2
CASGQGVGYTF
TGTGCCAGCGGCCAGGGGGTCGGCTACACCTTC
>TRBV27|NA|NA|TRBJ1-2
CASRPLGNYGYTF
TGTGCCAGCCGCCCCCTCGGTAACTATGGCTACACCTTC
>TRBV11-2|NA|NA|TRBJ2-1
CASSLGRLKYNEQFF
TGTGCCAGCAGCTTAGGCAGACTCAAATACAATGAGCAGTTCTTC
>TRBV7-9|TRBD1|NA|TRBJ1-4
CSSSPGTGQGGEKLFF
TGTTCCAGCAGCCCCGGAACGGGACAGGGGGGCGAAAAACTGTTTTTT
>TRBV7-2|TRBD2|NA|TRBJ2-2
CASSQTSGSYTGELFF
TGTGCCAGCAGCCAGACTAGCGGGAGCTATACCGGGGAGCTGTTTTTT
>TRBV10-3|NA|NA|TRBJ1-1
CATEAGGGTEAFF
TGTGCCACGGAGGCGGGCGGGGGCACTGAAGCTTTCTTT
>TRBV11-1|TRBD1|NA|TRBJ2-5
CASSLERGTGATQETQYF
TGTGCCAGCAGCTTAGAGAGAGGGACAGGCGCAACCCAAGAGACCCAGTACTTC
>TRBV7-9|TRBD1|NA|TRBJ2-1
CASSLSGQGETPYNEQFF
TGTGCCAGCAGCTTGTCGGGACAGGGGGAAACTCCCTACAATGAGCAGTTCTTC
>TRBV18|TRBD1|NA|TRBJ1-2
CASSPSGTDYGYTF
TGTGCCAGCTCACCCTCCGGGACAGACTATGGCTACACCTTC
>TRBV4-1|TRBD2|NA|TRBJ2-1
CASSPPGLADNEQFF
TGCGCCAGCAGCCCCCCGGGACTAGCCGACAATGAGCAGTTCTTC
>TRBV7-9|NA|NA|TRBJ2-7
CASSFQHRDEQYF
TGTGCCAGCAGCTTTCAGCACAGGGACGAGCAGTACTTC
>TRBV11-2|NA|NA|TRBJ2-3
CASSPRTLDTQYF
TGTGCCAGCAGCCCCCGGACTCTAGATACGCAGTATTTT
>TRBV7-9|TRBD1|NA|TRBJ2-2
CASSKGMRGGASTGELFF
TGTGCCAGCAGCAAAGGGATGCGAGGGGGCGCAAGCACCGGGGAGCTGTTTTTT
>TRBV19|TRBD1|NA|TRBJ2-2
CASSIVRTGAGELFF
TGTGCCAGTAGTATAGTTCGGACAGGGGCCGGGGAGCTGTTTTTT
>TRBV28|TRBD1|once|TRBJ1-5
CASSLSTGVINQPQHF
TGTGCCAGCAGTTTATCGACAGGGGTTATTAATCAGCCCCAGCATTTT
>TRBV30|TRBD1|once|TRBJ1-5
CAWSQRGRGLQPQHF
TGTGCCTGGAGTCAGCGGGGGAGGGGGCTTCAGCCCCAGCATTTT
>TRBV5-6|TRBD1|few|TRBJ1-1
CAGRKQGGTEAFF
TGTGCCGGACGTAAACAGGGGGGGACTGAAGCTTTCTTT
>TRBV5-1|NA|NA|TRBJ2-3
CASSLGVGPTDTQYF
TGCGCCAGCAGCTTGGGTGTGGGGCCCACCGATACGCAGTATTTT
>TRBV25-1|NA|NA|TRBJ2-5
CASSERQVSQETQYF
TGTGCCAGCAGTGAACGACAGGTTTCCCAAGAGACCCAGTACTTC
>TRBV6-5|NA|NA|TRBJ2-7
CASRTRGSYEQYF
TGTGCCAGCAGAACCAGGGGATCCTACGAGCAGTACTTC
>TRBV6-5|NA|NA|TRBJ1-2
CASSGPGYGYTF
TGTGCCAGCTCCGGCCCAGGCTATGGCTACACCTTC
>TRBV6-5|TRBD2|NA|TRBJ2-7
CASSYSASGMSYEQYF
TGTGCCAGCAGTTACTCGGCTAGCGGGATGTCCTACGAGCAGTACTTC
>TRBV6-5|NA|NA|TRBJ1-1
CASSYSQVNTEAFF
TGTGCCAGCAGTTACTCACAGGTGAACACTGAAGCTTTCTTT
>TRBV5-1|NA|NA|TRBJ1-1
CASSPEGHRGNTEAFF
TGCGCCAGCAGCCCGGAAGGACACCGAGGGAACACTGAAGCTTTCTTT
>TRBV28|TRBD1|NA|TRBJ1-4
CASTGTGSTNEKLFF
TGTGCCAGCACCGGGACAGGGTCAACAAATGAAAAACTGTTTTTT
>TRBV5-5|NA|NA|TRBJ2-3
CASSSWSPNRVHTQYF
TGTGCCAGCAGCTCTTGGAGCCCGAACAGGGTACATACGCAGTATTTT
>TRBV2|TRBD2|NA|TRBJ2-1
CASSELGRLAASLFF
TGTGCCAGCAGTGAATTAGGGCGACTAGCGGCAAGTCTGTTCTTC
>TRBV5-4|TRBD1|NA|TRBJ1-6
CASSSPGQGTLHF
TGTGCCAGCAGCTCGCCGGGACAGGGGACCCTCCACTTT
>TRBV4-1|NA|few|TRBJ1-2
CASSHVGGDRFYGYTF
TGCGCCAGCAGCCATGTCGGAGGCGACAGGTTCTATGGCTACACCTTC
>TRBV5-4|TRBD2|NA|TRBJ2-7
CASSSGTSGSAYEQYF
TGTGCCAGCAGCTCCGGGACTAGCGGGAGTGCTTACGAGCAGTACTTC
>TRBV5-6|TRBD1|NA|TRBJ1-4
CASSTVRDRVSATNEKLFF
TGTGCCAGCAGCACGGTCCGGGACAGGGTTTCTGCAACTAATGAAAAACTGTTTTTT
>TRBV4-2|TRBD2|few|TRBJ2-6
CASSQDFGTNSYSGANVLTF
TGTGCCAGCAGCCAAGATTTCGGGACTAACTCATACTCTGGGGCCAACGTCCTGACTTTC
>TRBV30|NA|NA|TRBJ1-1
CAWSVRRGTDTEAFF
TGTGCCTGGAGTGTACGGCGGGGGACGGACACTGAAGCTTTCTTT
>TRBV5-6|TRBD2|NA|TRBJ2-2
CASSSSTSGLKGTGELFF
TGTGCCAGCAGCTCTTCGACTAGCGGGCTAAAGGGCACCGGGGAGCTGTTTTTT